The 6 T cell receptor beta chains below all came from one sample that was sequenced in a study of T cell repertoires in cytomegalovirus infection. TCRdb used MiXCR to reprocess the reads, holding one entry per CDR3 protein. The sample records under 850,000 distinct CDR3 sequences, around a third being singletons. What these receptors recognize is not known. Specimen: cultured PBMCs, collected from culture after CMV antigen stimulation. These receptors all stem from a human donor in good health (CMV status not recorded). Some clones in this sample may be carry-over from other donors' samples.

In this sample, this clonotype turned up a few times. The rearrangement uses TRBV7-9 and TRBJ1-1; 8 positions match TRBD1. CDR1 is SEHNR, CDR2 FQNEAQ, per germline (reference sequence). This CDR3 contains 14 residues. The V and J ends lost 5 bases and 2 bases, in that order; junction bases with no gene match: 4. CDR3 nucleotides: TGTGCCAGCAGCGCCGGGACAGGTAACACTGAAGCTTTCTTT. This sequence encodes CASSAGTGNTEAFF.

There are a few counts of this clonotype. This CDR3 is CASSIGLVNEQFF. The CDR3 DNA reads TGTGCCAGCAGCATCGGCCTCGTGAATGAGCAGTTCTTC. This sequence joins TRBV11-2 and TRBJ2-1; D gene ambiguous. Per germline, CDR1 SGHAT and CDR2 FQNNGV. Trimming shortened V by 5 bases and J by 7 bases, and 12 bases separated the two germline ends. The CDR3 covers 13 residues.

This chain connects TRBV19 to TRBJ1-4; D remains unclear. Germline CDR1 and CDR2: LNHDA and SQIVND (reference sequence). The CDR3 loop spans 13 amino acids. Trimming shortened V by 7 bases and J by 4 bases, and 10 bases separated the two germline ends. CDR3: CASTGGDNEKLFF. For the CDR3, the DNA is TGTGCCAGTACGGGAGGAGATAATGAAAAACTGTTTTTT.

This clonotype was detected only a few times. This sequence joins TRBV7-9 and TRBJ1-4; D not certain. Germline values: CDR1 SEHNR, CDR2 FQNEAQ (reference sequence). The CDR3 totals 15 residues. Trimming stripped 5 bases from V and 8 bases from J, with 18 bases between. CDR3 nucleotides: TGTGCCAGCAGCCAAGTTCAGAGGCAGACGGAAAAACTGTTTTTT. Encoded protein: CASSQVQRQTEKLFF.

The chain has TRBV7-6 and TRBJ2-1, with 7 bases that match TRBD2. The germline V gene has CDR1 SGHVS and CDR2 FNYEAQ. The CDR3 contains 16 residues. V shed 4 bases, J shed 3 bases, and the junction held 9 bases outside the gene matches. CDR3 sequence: CASSSPSGEHYNEQFF. CDR3 in DNA: TGTGCCAGCAGCTCCCCGAGCGGGGAACACTACAATGAGCAGTTCTTC.

The rearrangement joins TRBV20-1 to TRBJ2-5, with no clear D. Trimming removed 1 base from V and 4 bases from J, with 10 bases in between. CDR1 is DFQATT, CDR2 SNEGSKA, per germline (reference sequence). CDR3 size: 13 residues. This CDR3 is CSARVGYRETQYF. The CDR3 DNA reads as TGCAGTGCTAGAGTGGGGTACAGAGAGACCCAGTACTTC.